This paragraph covers one T cell receptor (beta chain) sequence. The data derive from a study of cytomegalovirus exposure and HLA in healthy donors. About the study: Researchers previously reported finding about 110 million unique TCR beta sequences from roughly 200 million T cells.

This CDR3 region has 13 residues. Germline loops: CDR1 LNHDA, CDR2 SQIVND (reference sequence). V lost 6 bases and J lost 0, with 6 bases in between. The PCR had 60 Vbeta and 13 Jbeta primers. Measured with immunoSEQ multiplex PCR; TCRdb has only the in-frame clones, and not every one. The table has 150,000 to 200,000 clones, around four fifths seen once. The clonotype comes from a boy younger than 10 in good health and CMV-seronegative. The material sequenced was PBMCs. V and J are TRBV19 and TRBJ1-5; weak D call: TRBD1 (6 bases). The CDR3, as DNA: TGTGCCAGTAGGGACAGTAGCAATCAGCCCCAGCATTTT. It translates to CASRDSSNQPQHF. The full variable domain, its missing parts supplied by reference TRBV19 and TRBJ1-5, is DGGITQSPKYLFRKEGQNVTLSCEQNLNHDAMYWYRQDPGQGLRLIYYSQIVNDFQKGDIAEGYSVSREKKESFPLTVTSAQKNPTAFYLCASRDSSNQPQHFGDGTRLSIL.